The entry below gives a single T cell receptor beta chain sequence along with its context. This sample was included in a study of blood T cell repertoires in COVID-19. Study background: Sites in the United States, Italy and Spain provided acute and convalescent COVID-19 samples. PBMCs, B-cell-depleted T cells, or T cells were the source of the cDNA or gDNA that made up the material.

CDR1 KGHDR and CDR2 SFDVKD come from the germline V gene. V lost 2 bases, J lost 6 bases, and 20 bases lay in between. CDR3 length: 17 amino acids. In the original processing: Reference gene primer amplification gave estimated nucleated cell counts. Produced via immunoSEQ multiplex PCR; TCRdb's table is partial and in-frame only. From that table come the V and J calls and clone size; the DNA was used to work out D and trimming. The table includes about 42,000 clones, approximately 90% detected once. The source of this sequence is a man under 40 with active or convalescent COVID-19. Sequencing input: peripheral blood. The chain employs TRBV24-1 and TRBJ2-3, with a tentative D call TRBD1 (5 bases). The chain's CDR3 is CATSDYGIGHPLDTQYF. CDR3 nucleotide sequence: TGTGCCACCAGTGATTATGGCATAGGACATCCGCTGGATACGCAGTATTTT.